Described below is a single TCR beta chain sequence and its context. Its matching antigen is unknown. These data belong to a study of cytomegalovirus exposure and HLA in healthy donors. Findings and caveats of the study: Indistinguishability led to the exclusion of some V segments, TRBV6-2 and TRBV6-3 included. In a later analysis, HLA-associated beta chains showed higher expansion and lower generation probabilities than comparable chains. The study designated over 150 TCR beta chains cytomegalovirus-associated.

The length of the CDR3 is 15 residues. Losses at the gene ends were 4 bases for V and 5 bases for J; bases not matched to a gene: 7. Germline loops: CDR1 MNHEY, CDR2 SMNVEV (reference sequence). Amplification used 60 Vbeta primers and 13 Jbeta primers. Source study methods: An analysis performed later counted roughly 80 million unique TCR beta chains (around 9.9 million of them shared). Sequencing used immunoSEQ multiplex PCR; TCRdb keeps in-frame clones, though not all of them. V, J and clone size were drawn from that table, and D and trimming were deduced from the DNA. Among some 120,000 clones listed, 70% to 80% were seen once.

The sequencing input was PBMCs. The receptor was isolated from a man between 40 and 49 years old in good health and CMV-seronegative. V is TRBV27 and J is TRBJ2-2; 7 bases map to TRBD2. CDR3 loop: CASSYAGVRTGELFF. In nucleotides, the CDR3 is TGTGCCAGCAGTTATGCGGGGGTTCGAACCGGGGAGCTGTTTTTT.